Listed below are T cell receptor beta chains from one sample, sequenced in a study of blood T cell repertoires in COVID-19. Using immunoSEQ multiplex PCR, the repertoire was profiled, and TCRdb retains in-frame clones only, with some absent. The sample contains 25,000 to 35,000 clones, roughly 78% of which appear only once. Sequenced material: peripheral blood. These receptor sequences come from a boy aged 2 to 9 with active or convalescent COVID-19. The CDR3 runs from the conserved cysteine through the conserved F or W. The order of the fields is V gene, J gene, clone size, D gene, CDR3 protein, CDR3 DNA. D genes are given only for firm matches. Size values are once, few and many counts, or a class for expanded clones, and some rows have none.

V gene: TRBV7-2; J gene: TRBJ2-1; clone size: -; D gene: TRBD1; CDR3 protein: CASSSLLGTGGYNEQFF; CDR3 DNA: TGTGCCAGCAGCTCCCTGCTCGGGACAGGGGGCTACAATGAGCAGTTCTTC
V gene: TRBV6-6; J gene: TRBJ1-4; clone size: -; D gene: -; CDR3 protein: CASSPWRAGVPEKLFF; CDR3 DNA: TGTGCCAGCAGTCCCTGGCGGGCAGGGGTCCCTGAAAAACTGTTTTTT
V gene: TRBV3-1/TRBV3-2; J gene: TRBJ1-2; clone size: -; D gene: -; CDR3 protein: CASSQNYYGYTF; CDR3 DNA: TGTGCCAGTAGCCAGAACTACTATGGCTACACCTTC
V gene: TRBV5-6; J gene: TRBJ1-6; clone size: few; D gene: -; CDR3 protein: CASSETGGRLMNSPLHF; CDR3 DNA: TGTGCCAGCAGCGAGACAGGAGGAAGGTTGATGAATTCACCCCTCCACTTT
V gene: TRBV3-1/TRBV3-2; J gene: TRBJ1-2; clone size: -; D gene: -; CDR3 protein: CASSKDSTGYTF; CDR3 DNA: TGTGCCAGCAGCAAAGACAGTACCGGCTACACCTTC
V gene: TRBV28; J gene: TRBJ1-4; clone size: -; D gene: -; CDR3 protein: CASRQVEEKLFF; CDR3 DNA: TGTGCCAGTAGACAGGTCGAGGAAAAACTGTTTTTT
V gene: TRBV20-1; J gene: TRBJ1-5; clone size: -; D gene: -; CDR3 protein: CSARGQGNQPQHF; CDR3 DNA: TGCAGTGCTCGTGGGCAGGGGAATCAGCCCCAGCATTTT
V gene: TRBV11-3; J gene: TRBJ2-3; clone size: -; D gene: -; CDR3 protein: CASSSLPSTDTQYF; CDR3 DNA: TGTGCCAGCAGCTCACTTCCTAGCACAGATACGCAGTATTTT
V gene: TRBV5-4; J gene: TRBJ1-2; clone size: once; D gene: -; CDR3 protein: CASRAISGGYTF; CDR3 DNA: TGTGCCAGCAGGGCGATTTCGGGTGGCTACACCTTC
V gene: TRBV4-3; J gene: TRBJ1-2; clone size: -; D gene: -; CDR3 protein: CASSQEWEGRSGYTF; CDR3 DNA: TGCGCCAGCAGCCAAGAGTGGGAGGGCAGGTCTGGCTACACCTTC
V gene: TRBV30; J gene: TRBJ1-6; clone size: -; D gene: -; CDR3 protein: CAWMTGTLYNSPLHF; CDR3 DNA: TGTGCCTGGATGACAGGAACTTTGTATAATTCACCCCTCCACTTT
V gene: TRBV19; J gene: TRBJ1-5; clone size: -; D gene: -; CDR3 protein: CASSVTAQPQHF; CDR3 DNA: TGTGCCAGTAGTGTTACAGCACAGCCCCAGCATTTT
V gene: TRBV5-1; J gene: TRBJ2-1; clone size: -; D gene: -; CDR3 protein: CASSLGDSYNEQFF; CDR3 DNA: TGCGCCAGCAGCTTGGGCGACTCCTACAATGAGCAGTTCTTC
V gene: TRBV10-2; J gene: TRBJ1-1; clone size: -; D gene: -; CDR3 protein: CASSGAFEAFF; CDR3 DNA: TGCGCCAGCAGTGGGGCCTTTGAAGCTTTCTTT
V gene: TRBV7-2; J gene: TRBJ1-2; clone size: -; D gene: -; CDR3 protein: CASSGRVVVGGYTF; CDR3 DNA: TGTGCCAGCAGCGGCAGGGTTGTAGTGGGTGGCTACACCTTC
V gene: TRBV5-5; J gene: TRBJ1-6; clone size: -; D gene: -; CDR3 protein: CASSYGGSGSPLHF; CDR3 DNA: TGTGCCAGCAGCTACGGAGGGTCTGGTTCACCCCTCCACTTT
V gene: TRBV9; J gene: TRBJ2-2; clone size: -; D gene: TRBD1; CDR3 protein: CASSTGQGASGELFF; CDR3 DNA: TGTGCCAGCAGCACGGGACAGGGGGCTTCCGGGGAGCTGTTTTTT
V gene: TRBV6-5; J gene: TRBJ2-1; clone size: few; D gene: TRBD2; CDR3 protein: CASTRGGYNEQFF; CDR3 DNA: TGTGCCAGCACGCGGGGGGGCTACAATGAGCAGTTCTTC
V gene: TRBV27; J gene: TRBJ1-5; clone size: -; D gene: TRBD1; CDR3 protein: CASSSTGGDQPQHF; CDR3 DNA: TGTGCCAGCAGTTCGACAGGGGGGGATCAGCCCCAGCATTTT
V gene: TRBV6-5; J gene: TRBJ1-1; clone size: once; D gene: TRBD1; CDR3 protein: CASSKDRAAEAFF; CDR3 DNA: TGTGCCAGCTCTAAGGACAGGGCGGCTGAAGCTTTCTTT
V gene: TRBV27; J gene: TRBJ1-1; clone size: once; D gene: -; CDR3 protein: CASSSPGRRNTEAFF; CDR3 DNA: TGTGCCAGCAGTTCCCCAGGGAGGAGGAACACTGAAGCTTTCTTT
V gene: TRBV27; J gene: TRBJ1-6; clone size: -; D gene: -; CDR3 protein: CASSLAAWYSPLHF; CDR3 DNA: TGTGCCAGCAGTTTAGCGGCTTGGTATTCACCCCTCCACTTT
V gene: TRBV6-5; J gene: TRBJ1-6; clone size: medium-sized; D gene: -; CDR3 protein: CASSYSTGTPLHF; CDR3 DNA: TGTGCCAGCAGTTACTCGACAGGCACACCCCTCCACTTT
V gene: TRBV28; J gene: TRBJ1-4; clone size: -; D gene: TRBD1; CDR3 protein: CASRVSGTGGEKLFF; CDR3 DNA: TGTGCCAGCAGGGTTTCCGGGACAGGGGGTGAAAAACTGTTTTTT
V gene: TRBV18; J gene: TRBJ1-1; clone size: -; D gene: -; CDR3 protein: CASSPPAGILTEAFF; CDR3 DNA: TGTGCCAGCTCACCACCGGCGGGGATTCTCACTGAAGCTTTCTTT
V gene: TRBV5-4; J gene: TRBJ2-1; clone size: once; D gene: TRBD2; CDR3 protein: CASSLRLADYNEQFF; CDR3 DNA: TGTGCCAGCAGCTTGAGACTAGCGGATTACAATGAGCAGTTCTTC
V gene: TRBV9; J gene: TRBJ2-3; clone size: -; D gene: TRBD2; CDR3 protein: CASSVVGGRADRDTQYF; CDR3 DNA: TGTGCCAGCAGCGTAGTGGGCGGGAGGGCCGACAGAGATACGCAGTATTTT
V gene: TRBV28; J gene: TRBJ1-2; clone size: -; D gene: TRBD1; CDR3 protein: CASSSSPPTGTYTF; CDR3 DNA: TGTGCCAGCAGTTCCTCACCCCCGACAGGGACCTACACCTTC
V gene: TRBV28; J gene: TRBJ2-2; clone size: -; D gene: -; CDR3 protein: CASSLGGSNTGELFF; CDR3 DNA: TGTGCCAGCAGTTTAGGGGGCTCGAACACCGGGGAGCTGTTTTTT
V gene: TRBV7-8; J gene: TRBJ2-3; clone size: -; D gene: TRBD2; CDR3 protein: CASSPLASGTTDTQYF; CDR3 DNA: TGTGCCAGCAGCCCCTTGGCTAGCGGGACCACAGATACGCAGTATTTT
V gene: TRBV6-1; J gene: TRBJ1-5; clone size: -; D gene: -; CDR3 protein: CASSEGQGLNQPQHF; CDR3 DNA: TGTGCCAGCAGTGAAGGTCAGGGACTCAATCAGCCCCAGCATTTT
V gene: TRBV6-2/TRBV6-3; J gene: TRBJ2-7; clone size: many; D gene: TRBD1; CDR3 protein: CASSYYGTGSYEQYF; CDR3 DNA: TGTGCCAGCAGTTACTACGGGACAGGGTCCTACGAGCAGTACTTC
V gene: TRBV7-3; J gene: TRBJ1-2; clone size: -; D gene: -; CDR3 protein: CASSPGRGLYGYTF; CDR3 DNA: TGTGCCAGCAGCCCGGGGCGGGGCCTCTATGGCTACACCTTC
V gene: TRBV5-4; J gene: TRBJ2-5; clone size: -; D gene: TRBD1; CDR3 protein: CASSLRSPGQGRETQYF; CDR3 DNA: TGTGCCAGCAGCTTACGGTCACCGGGACAGGGTAGAGAGACCCAGTACTTC
V gene: TRBV5-4; J gene: TRBJ1-3; clone size: -; D gene: -; CDR3 protein: CASSLDGTNSGNTIYF; CDR3 DNA: TGTGCCAGCAGCCTGGATGGGACAAACTCTGGAAACACCATATATTTT
V gene: TRBV18; J gene: TRBJ1-5; clone size: once; D gene: -; CDR3 protein: CASSPYGRERYQPQHF; CDR3 DNA: TGTGCCAGCTCACCTTACGGGAGGGAGAGGTATCAGCCCCAGCATTTT
V gene: TRBV27; J gene: TRBJ1-2; clone size: few; D gene: TRBD1; CDR3 protein: CASSFRDRNGYTF; CDR3 DNA: TGTGCCAGCAGTTTCCGGGACAGAAATGGCTACACCTTC
V gene: TRBV5-1; J gene: TRBJ2-1; clone size: -; D gene: -; CDR3 protein: CASSLGDIPSNEQFF; CDR3 DNA: TGCGCCAGCAGCTTGGGGGACATCCCCAGCAATGAGCAGTTCTTC
V gene: TRBV12-5; J gene: TRBJ1-1; clone size: many; D gene: TRBD1; CDR3 protein: CASAAFRGTEAFF; CDR3 DNA: TGTGCTAGTGCCGCCTTCAGGGGGACTGAAGCTTTCTTT
V gene: TRBV28; J gene: TRBJ2-1; clone size: -; D gene: TRBD2; CDR3 protein: CASRSGRGRYGEQFF; CDR3 DNA: TGTGCCAGCAGATCAGGGAGGGGACGATACGGTGAGCAGTTCTTC
V gene: TRBV29-1; J gene: TRBJ1-1; clone size: -; D gene: TRBD1; CDR3 protein: CSVGPGQARKSEAFF; CDR3 DNA: TGCAGCGTTGGACCGGGACAGGCCAGAAAGTCTGAAGCTTTCTTT
V gene: TRBV5-6; J gene: TRBJ2-1; clone size: -; D gene: TRBD1; CDR3 protein: CASSPGQGFSYNEQFF; CDR3 DNA: TGTGCCAGCAGCCCAGGACAGGGATTCTCCTACAATGAGCAGTTCTTC
V gene: TRBV7-2; J gene: TRBJ2-3; clone size: -; D gene: -; CDR3 protein: CASSLVSGALTDTQYF; CDR3 DNA: TGTGCCAGCAGCTTAGTGTCCGGAGCTCTCACAGATACGCAGTATTTT
V gene: TRBV5-5; J gene: TRBJ2-1; clone size: -; D gene: TRBD1; CDR3 protein: CASSSFPGQGLGEQFF; CDR3 DNA: TGTGCCAGCAGCTCGTTTCCGGGACAGGGGTTGGGTGAGCAGTTCTTC
V gene: TRBV19; J gene: TRBJ2-1; clone size: -; D gene: -; CDR3 protein: CASSITLFEANEQFF; CDR3 DNA: TGTGCCAGTAGTATTACCCTATTCGAGGCCAATGAGCAGTTCTTC
V gene: TRBV27; J gene: TRBJ1-5; clone size: -; D gene: -; CDR3 protein: CASSLTGGAGNQPQHF; CDR3 DNA: TGTGCCAGCAGTTTGACGGGGGGCGCGGGCAATCAGCCCCAGCATTTT
V gene: TRBV5-4; J gene: TRBJ1-2; clone size: -; D gene: -; CDR3 protein: CASSGVGGYGYTF; CDR3 DNA: TGTGCCAGCAGCGGGGTCGGGGGCTATGGCTACACCTTC
V gene: TRBV27; J gene: TRBJ1-5; clone size: -; D gene: -; CDR3 protein: CASSLSGREGQPQHF; CDR3 DNA: TGTGCCAGCAGTTTATCAGGCAGGGAGGGTCAGCCCCAGCATTTT
V gene: TRBV5-1; J gene: TRBJ2-3; clone size: -; D gene: -; CDR3 protein: CASSRVSSADTQYF; CDR3 DNA: TGCGCCAGCAGCCGAGTCAGTAGCGCAGATACGCAGTATTTT
V gene: TRBV27; J gene: TRBJ1-1; clone size: -; D gene: -; CDR3 protein: CASSSGLTWVTEAFF; CDR3 DNA: TGTGCCAGCAGTTCGGGTCTAACGTGGGTCACTGAAGCTTTCTTT
V gene: TRBV7-2; J gene: TRBJ1-5; clone size: -; D gene: -; CDR3 protein: CASSLDPGDHQPQHF; CDR3 DNA: TGTGCCAGCAGCTTAGACCCCGGAGATCATCAGCCCCAGCATTTT
V gene: TRBV20-1; J gene: TRBJ2-3; clone size: -; D gene: -; CDR3 protein: CSAHSTDTQYF; CDR3 DNA: TGCAGTGCCCATAGCACAGATACGCAGTATTTT
V gene: TRBV27; J gene: TRBJ1-2; clone size: -; D gene: TRBD1; CDR3 protein: CASSFGTGNYGYTF; CDR3 DNA: TGTGCCAGCAGTTTTGGGACAGGGAACTATGGCTACACCTTC
V gene: TRBV4-1; J gene: TRBJ2-1; clone size: -; D gene: -; CDR3 protein: CASSPWRGGEQFF; CDR3 DNA: TGCGCCAGCAGCCCCTGGCGAGGAGGTGAGCAGTTCTTC
V gene: TRBV29-1; J gene: TRBJ2-6; clone size: few; D gene: -; CDR3 protein: CSAGGGRSSGANVLTF; CDR3 DNA: TGCAGCGCTGGGGGAGGAAGATCCTCTGGGGCCAACGTCCTGACTTTC